The clone carrying this T cell receptor beta chain was counted a few times. The CDR3 covers 17 residues. Deletions cut 1 base from V and 4 bases from J, with 16 bases between. The V gene's germline CDR1 is MGHRA and CDR2 YSYEKL. The culture paired around 200,000 irradiated violet-dye-labeled stimulators with around 200,000 CFSE-labeled responders. Sorting of proliferating CFSE-low CD3+CD4+ and CD3+CD8+ responders took place after the reaction. TCRdb's table, derived via immunoSEQ multiplex PCR, lists solely in-frame clones and lacks some. In the table there are several thousand clones, approximately 30% of which are singletons. These data come from a study of graft-versus-host responses after intestinal transplantation. Turning to the study itself: All recipients got anti-thymocyte globulin induction, then tacrolimus and steroids for 2 to 4 years. Regarding the study as a whole: Declining HvG levels early post-transplant were linked to peak circulating GvH clone levels. Analysis identified GvH clones in recipient marrow, with some appearing first in ileum or blood.

This receptor was obtained from a human patient who was an organ donor for intestinal transplantation. The V call is TRBV4-1, the J call TRBJ2-2; D unclear. The material sequenced was alloreactive CD8+ T cells from a mixed lymphocyte reaction culture, taken before transplantation. Subset denoted: CFSE-low proliferating T cells sorted from approximately 6-day pre-transplant mixed lymphocyte reaction (GvH or HvG direction). CDR3 loop: CASSQGGRTLLTGELFF. CDR3 bases: TGCGCCAGCAGCCAAGGCGGCAGAACGCTGCTCACCGGGGAGCTGTTTTTT.